Listed below are T cell receptor beta chains from one sample, sequenced in a study of neoadjuvant anti-PD-1 for oral cavity cancer. Measured with immunoSEQ multiplex PCR; TCRdb has only the in-frame clones, and not every one. This table has fewer than 90,000 clones, 70% to 90% appearing once. Specimen: PBMCs, collected after nivolumab (anti-PD-1) treatment. The receptors were gathered from a person aged 35 to 85 with oral cavity squamous cell carcinoma. Each CDR3 is given with its conserved first and last residue. D genes are given only for firm matches. Clone size is shown for a subset of rows, as once, few, many or a class of expanded clone.

v_gene: TRBV10-3; d_gene: TRBD2; abundance: NA; j_gene: TRBJ2-1; CDR3aa: CATRAGRDEQFF; CDR3nt: TGTGCCACAAGAGCCGGGAGGGATGAGCAGTTCTTC
v_gene: TRBV2; d_gene: TRBD1; abundance: NA; j_gene: TRBJ2-7; CDR3aa: CASSDGRGPPYEQYF; CDR3nt: TGTGCCAGCAGTGACGGCAGGGGGCCCCCCTACGAGCAGTACTTC
v_gene: TRBV19; d_gene: NA; abundance: NA; j_gene: TRBJ1-1; CDR3aa: CASRARQLYTEAFF; CDR3nt: TGTGCCAGTAGGGCTCGACAGCTATACACTGAAGCTTTCTTT
v_gene: TRBV27; d_gene: NA; abundance: NA; j_gene: TRBJ2-1; CDR3aa: CASSDYNEQFF; CDR3nt: TGTGCCAGCAGTGACTACAATGAGCAGTTCTTC
v_gene: TRBV27; d_gene: NA; abundance: many; j_gene: TRBJ1-4; CDR3aa: CASMSWGAPNEKLFF; CDR3nt: TGTGCCAGCATGAGTTGGGGGGCACCTAATGAAAAACTGTTTTTT
v_gene: TRBV7-3; d_gene: NA; abundance: NA; j_gene: TRBJ2-2; CDR3aa: CASSLFRDSTTGELFF; CDR3nt: TGTGCCAGCAGCTTATTTCGGGACTCCACCACCGGGGAGCTGTTTTTT
v_gene: TRBV7-9; d_gene: NA; abundance: NA; j_gene: TRBJ2-6; CDR3aa: CASSPRLSPNSSGANVLTF; CDR3nt: TGTGCCAGCAGCCCTCGACTGAGCCCTAATAGCTCTGGGGCCAACGTCCTGACTTTC
v_gene: TRBV11-2; d_gene: TRBD1; abundance: medium-sized; j_gene: TRBJ2-7; CDR3aa: CASSLGIARGGSEQYF; CDR3nt: TGTGCCAGCAGCTTAGGGATTGCGCGAGGGGGCAGCGAGCAGTACTTC
v_gene: TRBV6-4; d_gene: NA; abundance: NA; j_gene: TRBJ1-4; CDR3aa: CASSKRVGTNEKLFF; CDR3nt: TGTGCCAGCAGTAAACGGGTCGGAACTAATGAAAAACTGTTTTTT
v_gene: TRBV11-2; d_gene: TRBD2; abundance: NA; j_gene: TRBJ2-1; CDR3aa: CASRSNRLAPVPQNEQFF; CDR3nt: TGTGCCAGCAGGAGTAACCGACTAGCGCCTGTACCCCAGAATGAGCAGTTCTTC
v_gene: TRBV6-4; d_gene: NA; abundance: NA; j_gene: TRBJ2-2; CDR3aa: CASSYSPNTGELFF; CDR3nt: TGTGCCAGCAGTTACTCTCCGAACACCGGGGAGCTGTTTTTT
v_gene: TRBV6-1; d_gene: TRBD1; abundance: NA; j_gene: TRBJ1-1; CDR3aa: CASSDGDRGGTEAFF; CDR3nt: TGTGCCAGCAGTGATGGGGACAGGGGTGGCACTGAAGCTTTCTTT
v_gene: TRBV14; d_gene: TRBD2; abundance: NA; j_gene: TRBJ2-7; CDR3aa: CASSPLGGRSYEQYF; CDR3nt: TGTGCCAGCAGCCCCCTCGGCGGGAGGTCTTACGAGCAGTACTTC
v_gene: TRBV29-1; d_gene: TRBD1; abundance: NA; j_gene: TRBJ1-2; CDR3aa: CSVGGQGSDGYTF; CDR3nt: TGCAGCGTTGGGGGACAGGGGTCGGATGGCTACACCTTC
v_gene: TRBV4-1; d_gene: NA; abundance: NA; j_gene: TRBJ2-2; CDR3aa: CASSQPRTTSTGELFF; CDR3nt: TGCGCCAGCAGCCAACCGCGGACTACCTCCACCGGGGAGCTGTTTTTT
v_gene: TRBV30; d_gene: NA; abundance: few; j_gene: TRBJ1-1; CDR3aa: CAWSVLRNTEAFF; CDR3nt: TGTGCCTGGAGTGTACTTCGGAACACTGAAGCTTTCTTT
v_gene: TRBV9; d_gene: TRBD2; abundance: NA; j_gene: TRBJ2-2; CDR3aa: CASSVGGSTGELFF; CDR3nt: TGTGCCAGCAGCGTGGGAGGGAGTACCGGGGAGCTGTTTTTT
v_gene: TRBV6-5; d_gene: NA; abundance: once; j_gene: TRBJ2-3; CDR3aa: CASSYDGHGTDTQYF; CDR3nt: TGTGCCAGCAGTTACGACGGGCACGGAACAGATACGCAGTATTTT
v_gene: TRBV27; d_gene: TRBD2; abundance: NA; j_gene: TRBJ2-1; CDR3aa: CASRGAGTSGSNEQFF; CDR3nt: TGTGCCAGCAGAGGGGCCGGGACTAGCGGGAGCAATGAGCAGTTCTTC
v_gene: TRBV27; d_gene: TRBD1; abundance: few; j_gene: TRBJ2-6; CDR3aa: CASSLLGQSGANVLTF; CDR3nt: TGTGCCAGCAGTTTATTGGGACAGAGCGGGGCCAACGTCCTGACTTTC
v_gene: TRBV6-6; d_gene: TRBD1; abundance: NA; j_gene: TRBJ2-1; CDR3aa: CASSSGGGQGRNEQFF; CDR3nt: TGTGCCAGCAGTTCAGGAGGGGGACAGGGCCGCAATGAGCAGTTCTTC
v_gene: TRBV2; d_gene: TRBD1; abundance: NA; j_gene: TRBJ1-5; CDR3aa: CASTAGQGNQPQHF; CDR3nt: TGTGCCAGCACCGCAGGACAGGGCAATCAGCCCCAGCATTTT
v_gene: TRBV2; d_gene: NA; abundance: NA; j_gene: TRBJ2-1; CDR3aa: CASRGGGSVTGEQFF; CDR3nt: TGTGCCAGCAGAGGAGGGGGCAGCGTCACGGGTGAGCAGTTCTTC
v_gene: TRBV6-1; d_gene: TRBD1; abundance: NA; j_gene: TRBJ2-1; CDR3aa: CATRQGSAYNEQFF; CDR3nt: TGTGCCACGCGACAGGGTTCTGCCTACAATGAGCAGTTCTTC
v_gene: TRBV27; d_gene: TRBD2; abundance: NA; j_gene: TRBJ2-1; CDR3aa: CASGGASGTGEQFF; CDR3nt: TGTGCCAGCGGGGGGGCTAGCGGGACTGGTGAGCAGTTCTTC
v_gene: TRBV7-2; d_gene: NA; abundance: NA; j_gene: TRBJ2-7; CDR3aa: CASSLRSSSSYEQYF; CDR3nt: TGTGCCAGCAGCTTACGCTCGTCAAGCTCCTACGAGCAGTACTTC
v_gene: TRBV27; d_gene: TRBD1; abundance: few; j_gene: TRBJ2-5; CDR3aa: CASSLYRTGGSETQYF; CDR3nt: TGTGCCAGCAGTTTGTATCGGACAGGGGGCTCGGAGACCCAGTACTTC
v_gene: TRBV5-4; d_gene: NA; abundance: NA; j_gene: TRBJ2-7; CDR3aa: CASTNSYEQYF; CDR3nt: TGTGCCAGCACCAACTCCTACGAGCAGTACTTC
v_gene: TRBV5-1; d_gene: TRBD1; abundance: NA; j_gene: TRBJ1-1; CDR3aa: CASSHTGGNTEAFF; CDR3nt: TGCGCCAGCAGCCACACAGGGGGGAACACTGAAGCTTTCTTT
v_gene: TRBV2; d_gene: TRBD1; abundance: NA; j_gene: TRBJ1-1; CDR3aa: CASSEWVTGATEAFF; CDR3nt: TGTGCCAGCAGTGAATGGGTGACAGGGGCCACTGAAGCTTTCTTT
v_gene: TRBV27; d_gene: TRBD2; abundance: NA; j_gene: TRBJ2-3; CDR3aa: CASSLPSGDTDTQYF; CDR3nt: TGTGCCAGCAGTTTACCTAGCGGTGACACAGATACGCAGTATTTT
v_gene: TRBV10-3; d_gene: TRBD2; abundance: once; j_gene: TRBJ2-1; CDR3aa: CAISDAAGGPGEQFF; CDR3nt: TGTGCCATCAGTGATGCAGCGGGAGGGCCGGGTGAGCAGTTCTTC
v_gene: TRBV6-1; d_gene: NA; abundance: NA; j_gene: TRBJ2-1; CDR3aa: CASSEILEAERVYNEQFF; CDR3nt: TGTGCCAGCAGTGAAATTCTAGAAGCGGAAAGGGTCTACAATGAGCAGTTCTTC
v_gene: TRBV10-2; d_gene: NA; abundance: once; j_gene: TRBJ1-3; CDR3aa: CASRDGSGNTIYF; CDR3nt: TGCGCCAGCAGGGACGGCTCTGGAAACACCATATATTTT
v_gene: TRBV6-6; d_gene: TRBD1; abundance: once; j_gene: TRBJ2-3; CDR3aa: CASSYGQGADTQYF; CDR3nt: TGTGCCAGCAGTTACGGGCAGGGGGCAGATACGCAGTATTTT
v_gene: TRBV9; d_gene: NA; abundance: NA; j_gene: TRBJ2-1; CDR3aa: CASSVGLSNEQFF; CDR3nt: TGTGCCAGCAGCGTAGGGCTTTCCAATGAGCAGTTCTTC
v_gene: TRBV30; d_gene: NA; abundance: NA; j_gene: TRBJ1-4; CDR3aa: CAWTLPRLLATNEKLFF; CDR3nt: TGTGCCTGGACCCTACCCCGACTCCTTGCAACTAATGAAAAACTGTTTTTT
v_gene: TRBV10-3; d_gene: NA; abundance: NA; j_gene: TRBJ1-1; CDR3aa: CAIRKGSTEAFF; CDR3nt: TGTGCCATCAGGAAGGGTTCCACTGAAGCTTTCTTT
v_gene: TRBV6-5; d_gene: NA; abundance: few; j_gene: TRBJ1-5; CDR3aa: CASRPNGGGQPQHF; CDR3nt: TGTGCCAGCAGACCAAACGGGGGCGGGCAGCCCCAGCATTTT
v_gene: TRBV15; d_gene: NA; abundance: NA; j_gene: TRBJ1-3; CDR3aa: CATSRDAGTGNTIYF; CDR3nt: TGTGCCACCAGCAGAGATGCAGGGACTGGAAACACCATATATTTT
v_gene: TRBV5-1; d_gene: NA; abundance: NA; j_gene: TRBJ2-3; CDR3aa: CASSVNRDTDTQYF; CDR3nt: TGCGCCAGCAGCGTGAACCGGGACACAGATACGCAGTATTTT
v_gene: TRBV6-6; d_gene: NA; abundance: once; j_gene: TRBJ1-5; CDR3aa: CASTPGLSNQPQHF; CDR3nt: TGTGCCAGCACCCCGGGACTGAGCAATCAGCCCCAGCATTTT
v_gene: TRBV6-5; d_gene: NA; abundance: NA; j_gene: TRBJ2-5; CDR3aa: CASRQWAGETQYF; CDR3nt: TGTGCCAGCAGGCAGTGGGCTGGAGAGACCCAGTACTTC
v_gene: TRBV7-8; d_gene: TRBD2; abundance: NA; j_gene: TRBJ2-2; CDR3aa: CASSSRGGLERGNTGELFF; CDR3nt: TGTGCCAGCAGCTCACGCGGGGGGCTAGAAAGGGGCAACACCGGGGAGCTGTTTTTT
v_gene: TRBV10-3; d_gene: NA; abundance: NA; j_gene: TRBJ2-3; CDR3aa: CAISEGYLQGDTQYF; CDR3nt: TGTGCCATCAGTGAAGGATACCTCCAGGGTGATACGCAGTATTTT